Listed below are T cell receptor beta chains from one sample, sequenced in a study of T cell responses to AZD1222 COVID-19 vaccine. The table came from immunoSEQ multiplex PCR; TCRdb's copy has only in-frame clones and leaves some out. This sample has approximately 150,000 clones, with about 92% found just once. Sequencing used peripheral blood, obtained 28 days after the second AZD1222 dose. These receptors originate from an adult who received the AZD1222 COVID-19 vaccine. The CDR3 runs from the conserved cysteine through the conserved F or W. The D gene is left open where the match is weak. Size is omitted from some rows. Given values are once, few, many or a class for expanded clones.

V	J	D	size	CDR3	DNA
TRBV7-2	TRBJ1-5	TRBD1	-	CASSGGQANQPQHF	TGTGCCAGCAGCGGGGGACAGGCCAATCAGCCCCAGCATTTT
TRBV29-1	TRBJ2-1	TRBD2	-	CSVEILAGLGLLRNEQFF	TGCAGCGTTGAGATATTAGCGGGACTCGGGCTCTTAAGAAATGAGCAGTTCTTC
TRBV3-1/TRBV3-2	TRBJ2-7	TRBD1	-	CASGIPGQLYEQYF	TGTGCCAGCGGCATACCGGGACAGCTCTACGAGCAGTACTTC
TRBV30	TRBJ1-3	-	-	CAWSPGLFYSGNTIYF	TGTGCCTGGAGTCCGGGCCTTTTTTACTCTGGAAACACCATATATTTT
TRBV5-1	TRBJ1-4	-	once	CASSPKPGTEEKLFF	TGCGCCAGCAGCCCAAAGCCCGGGACGGAGGAAAAACTGTTTTTT
TRBV6-2/TRBV6-3	TRBJ1-1	-	-	CASSYRGSTEAFF	TGTGCCAGCAGTTACCGAGGGAGCACTGAAGCTTTCTTT
TRBV6-1	TRBJ2-5	-	-	CASSEDLRRETQYF	TGTGCCAGCAGTGAAGATCTTAGGAGGGAGACCCAGTACTTC
TRBV7-2	TRBJ2-7	-	-	CASSLNIASGFYEQYF	TGTGCCAGCAGCTTAAATATCGCGTCGGGGTTCTACGAGCAGTACTTC
TRBV18	TRBJ1-1	TRBD1	-	CASSPQETGGSMNTEAFF	TGTGCCAGCTCACCACAGGAAACAGGGGGTTCTATGAACACTGAAGCTTTCTTT
TRBV6-1	TRBJ2-7	TRBD1	-	CASSELLGQGVEQYF	TGTGCCAGCAGTGAACTGCTGGGACAGGGGGTCGAGCAGTACTTC
TRBV28	TRBJ2-7	-	-	CASSFWGYKAGRGTGSSYEQYF	TGTGCCAGCAGTTTTTGGGGGTATAAGGCGGGGAGAGGAACCGGAAGCTCCTACGAGCAGTACTTC
TRBV5-1	TRBJ2-1	TRBD1	-	CASSLALGTDYNEQFF	TGCGCCAGCAGCTTGGCCCTAGGGACAGACTACAATGAGCAGTTCTTC
TRBV3-1/TRBV3-2	TRBJ2-3	TRBD2	-	CASSDGLAGLYTDTQYF	TGTGCCAGCAGCGACGGACTAGCGGGACTATACACAGATACGCAGTATTTT
TRBV27	TRBJ1-2	-	-	CASRKGTLGYGYTF	TGTGCCAGCAGAAAAGGCACCCTGGGATATGGCTACACCTTC
TRBV28	TRBJ1-1	-	-	CASSFWVNTEAFF	TGTGCCAGCAGTTTTTGGGTGAACACTGAAGCTTTCTTT
TRBV28	TRBJ1-5	-	-	CASSFSGSYSNQPQHF	TGTGCCAGCAGTTTTTCCGGGAGTTATAGCAATCAGCCCCAGCATTTT
TRBV6-5	TRBJ2-5	-	-	CASSNGPLGTQYF	TGTGCCAGCAGTAACGGCCCTCTGGGGACCCAGTACTTC